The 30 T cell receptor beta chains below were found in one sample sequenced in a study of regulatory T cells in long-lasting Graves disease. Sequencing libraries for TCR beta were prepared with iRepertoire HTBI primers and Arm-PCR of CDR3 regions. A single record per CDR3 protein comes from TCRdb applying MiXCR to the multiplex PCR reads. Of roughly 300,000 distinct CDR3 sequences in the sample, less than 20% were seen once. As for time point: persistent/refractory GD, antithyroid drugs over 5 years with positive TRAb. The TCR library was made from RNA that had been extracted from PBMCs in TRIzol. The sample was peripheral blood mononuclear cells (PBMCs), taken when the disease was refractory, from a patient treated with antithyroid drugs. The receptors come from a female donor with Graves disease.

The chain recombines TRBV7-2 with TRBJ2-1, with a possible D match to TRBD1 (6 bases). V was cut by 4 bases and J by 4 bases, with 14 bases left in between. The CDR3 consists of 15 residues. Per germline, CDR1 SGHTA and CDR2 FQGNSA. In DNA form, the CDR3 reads TGTGCCAGCAGCTCCGACAGAGGGGGTTACAATGAGCAGTTCTTC. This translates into CASSSDRGGYNEQFF.

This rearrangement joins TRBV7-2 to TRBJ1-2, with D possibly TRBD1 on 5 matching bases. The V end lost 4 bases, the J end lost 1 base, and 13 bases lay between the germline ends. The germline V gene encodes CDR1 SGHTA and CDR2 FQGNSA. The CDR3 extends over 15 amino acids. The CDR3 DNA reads TGTGCCAGCAGCTCATACAGGAGGGGTAACTATGGCTACACCTTC. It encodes CASSSYRRGNYGYTF.

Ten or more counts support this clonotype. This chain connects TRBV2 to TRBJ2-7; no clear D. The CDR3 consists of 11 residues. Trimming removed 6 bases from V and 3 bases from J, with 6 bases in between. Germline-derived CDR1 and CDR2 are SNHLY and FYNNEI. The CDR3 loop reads CASSPIYEQYF. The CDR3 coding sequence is TGTGCCAGCAGCCCTATCTACGAGCAGTACTTC.

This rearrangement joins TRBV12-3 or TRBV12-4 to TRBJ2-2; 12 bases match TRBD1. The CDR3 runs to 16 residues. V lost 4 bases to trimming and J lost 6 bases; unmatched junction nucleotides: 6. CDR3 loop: CASSYRGQGASGELFF. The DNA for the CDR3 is TGTGCCAGCAGTTACAGGGGACAGGGGGCGTCCGGGGAGCTGTTTTTT.

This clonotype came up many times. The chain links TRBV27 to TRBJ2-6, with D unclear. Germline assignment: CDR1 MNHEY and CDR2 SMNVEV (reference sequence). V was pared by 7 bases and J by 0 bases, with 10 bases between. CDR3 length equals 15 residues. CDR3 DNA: TGTGCCAGCAAGGTATCGTACTCTGGGGCCAACGTCCTGACTTTC. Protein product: CASKVSYSGANVLTF.

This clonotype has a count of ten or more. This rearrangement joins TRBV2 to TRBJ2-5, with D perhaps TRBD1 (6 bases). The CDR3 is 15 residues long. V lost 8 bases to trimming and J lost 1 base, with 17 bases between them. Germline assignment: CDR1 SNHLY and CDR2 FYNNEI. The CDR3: CASSILGQPQETQYF. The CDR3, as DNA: TGTGCCAGCTCCATCCTCGGACAGCCCCAAGAGACCCAGTACTTC.

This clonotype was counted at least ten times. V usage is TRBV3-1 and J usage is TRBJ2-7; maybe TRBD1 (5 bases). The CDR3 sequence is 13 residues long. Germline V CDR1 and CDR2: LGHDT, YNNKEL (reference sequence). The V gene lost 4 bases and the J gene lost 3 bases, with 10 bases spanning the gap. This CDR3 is CASSRGQLYEQYF. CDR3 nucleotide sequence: TGTGCCAGCAGCCGAGGACAACTCTACGAGCAGTACTTC.

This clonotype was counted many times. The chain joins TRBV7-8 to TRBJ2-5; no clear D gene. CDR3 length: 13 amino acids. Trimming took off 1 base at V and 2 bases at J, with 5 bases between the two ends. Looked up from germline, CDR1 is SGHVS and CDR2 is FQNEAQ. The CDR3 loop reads CASSLDRQETQYF. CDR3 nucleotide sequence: TGTGCCAGCAGCTTAGATAGACAAGAGACCCAGTACTTC. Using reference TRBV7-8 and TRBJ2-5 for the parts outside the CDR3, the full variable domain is GAGVSQSPRYKVAKRGQDVALRCDPISGHVSLFWYQQALGQGPEFLTYFQNEAQLDKSGLPSDRFFAERPEGSVSTLKIQRTQQEDSAVYLCASSLDRQETQYFGPGTRLLVL.

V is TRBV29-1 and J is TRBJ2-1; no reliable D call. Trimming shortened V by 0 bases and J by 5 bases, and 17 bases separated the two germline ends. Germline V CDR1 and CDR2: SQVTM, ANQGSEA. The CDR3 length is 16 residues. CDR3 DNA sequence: TGCAGCGTTGAAGATCTTGGGTACCCTATAAACAATGAGCAGTTCTTC. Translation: CSVEDLGYPINNEQFF.

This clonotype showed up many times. CDR3 sequence: CASTKGGVNTEAFF. The CDR3 DNA is TGTGCCAGTACCAAGGGGGGCGTCAACACTGAAGCTTTCTTT. The V call is TRBV19, the J call TRBJ1-1, with D tentatively TRBD1 (6 bases). The CDR3 extends over 14 amino acids. Trimming cost V 7 bases and J 2 bases, with 14 bases left between them. In germline, CDR1 is LNHDA, CDR2 SQIVND (reference sequence). Looking up the rest from reference TRBV19 and TRBJ1-1 gives the full variable domain: DGGITQSPKYLFRKEGQNVTLSCEQNLNHDAMYWYRQDPGQGLRLIYYSQIVNDFQKGDIAEGYSVSREKKESFPLTVTSAQKNPTAFYLCASTKGGVNTEAFFGQGTRLTVV.

CDR3 amino acids: CASSSNYGDRGPETQYF. The CDR3 DNA follows: TGTGCCAGCAGTTCAAACTACGGTGACAGGGGGCCGGAGACCCAGTACTTC. The gene calls are TRBV12-3 or TRBV12-4 and TRBJ2-5; 10 bases map to TRBD1. V shed 4 bases, J shed 5 bases, and the junction held 13 bases outside the gene matches. The CDR3 totals 17 residues.

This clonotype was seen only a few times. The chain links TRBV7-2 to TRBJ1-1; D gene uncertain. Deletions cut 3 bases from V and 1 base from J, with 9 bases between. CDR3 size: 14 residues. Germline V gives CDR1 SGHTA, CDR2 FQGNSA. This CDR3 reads CASSFPRGNTEAFF. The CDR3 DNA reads TGTGCCAGCAGCTTCCCTCGGGGGAACACTGAAGCTTTCTTT.

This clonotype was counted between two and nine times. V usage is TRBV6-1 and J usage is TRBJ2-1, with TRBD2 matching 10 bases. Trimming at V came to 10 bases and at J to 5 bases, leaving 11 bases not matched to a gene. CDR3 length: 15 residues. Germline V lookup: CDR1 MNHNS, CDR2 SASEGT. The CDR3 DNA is TGTGCCATCCCCCGGTCTAGCGGGAGCCACAATGAGCAGTTCTTC. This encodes CAIPRSSGSHNEQFF.

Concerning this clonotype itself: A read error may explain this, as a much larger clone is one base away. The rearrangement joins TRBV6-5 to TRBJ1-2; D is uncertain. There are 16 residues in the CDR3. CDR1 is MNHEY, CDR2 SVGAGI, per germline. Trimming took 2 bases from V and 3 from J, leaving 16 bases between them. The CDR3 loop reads CASSYPEPVLDYGYTF. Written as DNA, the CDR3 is TGTGCCAGCAGTTACCCAGAACCTGTATTGGACTATGGCTACACCTTC.

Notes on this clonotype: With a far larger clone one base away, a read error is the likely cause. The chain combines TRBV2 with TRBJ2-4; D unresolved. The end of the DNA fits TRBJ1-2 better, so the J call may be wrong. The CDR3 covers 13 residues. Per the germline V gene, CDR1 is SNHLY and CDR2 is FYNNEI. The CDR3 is CASSEEETCGYTF. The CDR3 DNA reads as TGTGCCAGCAGTGAAGAGGAAACCTGTGGCTACACCTTC.

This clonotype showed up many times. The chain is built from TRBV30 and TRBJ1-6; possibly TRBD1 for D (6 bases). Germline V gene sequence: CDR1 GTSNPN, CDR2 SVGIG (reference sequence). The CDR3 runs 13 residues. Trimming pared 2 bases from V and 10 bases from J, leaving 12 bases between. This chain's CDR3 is CAWSNGGRSPLHF. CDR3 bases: TGTGCCTGGAGTAATGGGGGGCGATCACCCCTCCACTTT.

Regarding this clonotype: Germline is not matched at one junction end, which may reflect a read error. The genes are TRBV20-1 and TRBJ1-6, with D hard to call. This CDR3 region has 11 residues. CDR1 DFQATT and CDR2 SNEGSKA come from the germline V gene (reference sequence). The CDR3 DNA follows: TGCAGTGCTAGCCCCAATTTACCCCTCCACTTT. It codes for CSASPNLPLHF.

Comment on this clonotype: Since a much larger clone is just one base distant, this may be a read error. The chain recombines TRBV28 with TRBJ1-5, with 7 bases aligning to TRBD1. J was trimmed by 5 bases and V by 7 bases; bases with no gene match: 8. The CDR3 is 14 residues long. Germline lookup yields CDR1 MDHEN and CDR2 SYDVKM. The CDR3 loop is CASMSRGLDQPQHF. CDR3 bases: TGTGCCAGCATGTCCAGGGGGTTGGATCAGCCCCAGCATTTT.

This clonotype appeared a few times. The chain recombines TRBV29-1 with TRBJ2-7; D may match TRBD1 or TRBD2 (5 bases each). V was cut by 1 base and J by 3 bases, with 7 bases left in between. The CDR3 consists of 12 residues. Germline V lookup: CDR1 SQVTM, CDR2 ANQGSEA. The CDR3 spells CSVEGDGYEQYF. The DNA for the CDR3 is TGCAGCGTTGAAGGGGACGGCTACGAGCAGTACTTC.

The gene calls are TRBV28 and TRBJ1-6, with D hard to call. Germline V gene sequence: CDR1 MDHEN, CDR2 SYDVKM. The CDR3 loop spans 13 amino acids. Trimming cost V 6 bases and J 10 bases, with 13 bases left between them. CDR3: CASSPDRASPLHF. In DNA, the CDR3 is TGTGCCAGCAGCCCGGATCGGGCCTCACCCCTCCACTTT.

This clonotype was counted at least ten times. This CDR3 is CSAGEPGNTEAFF. The CDR3 DNA is TGCAGCGCTGGGGAGCCAGGGAACACTGAAGCTTTCTTT. The chain carries TRBV29-1 and TRBJ1-1; no firm D call. Trimming took off 7 bases at V and 1 base at J, with 13 bases between the two ends. The CDR3 spans 13 residues. CDR1 is SQVTM and CDR2 is ANQGSEA in the germline V gene. Based on the CDR3 plus reference TRBV29-1 and TRBJ1-1, the full variable domain is SAVISQKPSRDICQRGTSLTIQCQVDSQVTMMFWYRQQPGQSLTLIATANQGSEATYESGFVIDKFPISRPNLTFSTLTVSNMSPEDSSIYLCSAGEPGNTEAFFGQGTRLTVV.

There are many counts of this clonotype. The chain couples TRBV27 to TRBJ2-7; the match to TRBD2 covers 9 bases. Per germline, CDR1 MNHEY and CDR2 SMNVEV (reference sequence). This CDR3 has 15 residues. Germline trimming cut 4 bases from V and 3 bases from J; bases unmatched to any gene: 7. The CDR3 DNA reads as TGTGCCAGCAGTTACCGAGGACTAGCGTACTACGAGCAGTACTTC. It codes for CASSYRGLAYYEQYF.

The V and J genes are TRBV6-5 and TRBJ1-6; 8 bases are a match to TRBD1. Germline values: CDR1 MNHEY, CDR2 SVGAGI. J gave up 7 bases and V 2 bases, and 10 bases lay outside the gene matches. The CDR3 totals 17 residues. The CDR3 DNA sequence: TGTGCCAGCAGTTACCCCCTTCAGGGGGCAGAGAATTCACCCCTCCACTTT. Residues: CASSYPLQGAENSPLHF.

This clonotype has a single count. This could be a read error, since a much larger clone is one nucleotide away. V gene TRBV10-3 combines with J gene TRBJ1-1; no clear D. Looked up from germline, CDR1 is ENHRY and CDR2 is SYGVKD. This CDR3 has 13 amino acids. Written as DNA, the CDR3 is TGTGCCACAACCGGGGTCCTGAACACTGAAGCTTCCTTT. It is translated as CATTGVLNTEASF.

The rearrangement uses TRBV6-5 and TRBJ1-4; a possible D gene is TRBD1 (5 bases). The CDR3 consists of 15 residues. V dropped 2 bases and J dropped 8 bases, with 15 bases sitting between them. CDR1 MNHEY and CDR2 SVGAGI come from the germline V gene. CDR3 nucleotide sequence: TGTGCCAGCAGTTACGGGGGAAGGGTCCGCGAAAAACTGTTTTTT. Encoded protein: CASSYGGRVREKLFF.

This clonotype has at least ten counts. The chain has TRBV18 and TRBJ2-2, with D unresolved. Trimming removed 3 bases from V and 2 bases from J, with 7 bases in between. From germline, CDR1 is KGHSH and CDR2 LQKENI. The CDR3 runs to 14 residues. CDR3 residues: CASSPTVNTGELFF. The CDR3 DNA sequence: TGTGCCAGCTCACCTACAGTAAACACCGGGGAGCTGTTTTTT.

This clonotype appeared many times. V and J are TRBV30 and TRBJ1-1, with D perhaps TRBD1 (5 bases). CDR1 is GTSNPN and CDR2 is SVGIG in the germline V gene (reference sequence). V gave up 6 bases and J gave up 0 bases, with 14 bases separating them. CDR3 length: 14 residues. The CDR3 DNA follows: TGTGCCTGCCCGGGACCCCAGATGAACACTGAAGCTTTCTTT. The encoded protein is CACPGPQMNTEAFF.

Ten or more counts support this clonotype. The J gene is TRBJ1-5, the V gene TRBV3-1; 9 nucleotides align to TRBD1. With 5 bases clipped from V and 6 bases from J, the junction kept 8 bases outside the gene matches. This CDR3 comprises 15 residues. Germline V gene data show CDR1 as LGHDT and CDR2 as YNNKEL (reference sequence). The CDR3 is CASSSAGTGTQPQHF. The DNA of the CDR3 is TGTGCCAGCAGCTCCGCCGGGACAGGGACTCAGCCCCAGCATTTT.

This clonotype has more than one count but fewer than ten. The CDR3 is CASSSVAGRTEAFF. In nucleotides, the CDR3 is TGCGCCAGCAGCTCCGTTGCTGGGCGGACTGAAGCTTTCTTT. The V and J genes are TRBV4-1 and TRBJ1-1; D not certain. Germline V lookup: CDR1 MGHRA, CDR2 YSYEKL. The CDR3 loop spans 14 amino acids. V was pared by 5 bases and J by 5 bases, with 15 bases between.

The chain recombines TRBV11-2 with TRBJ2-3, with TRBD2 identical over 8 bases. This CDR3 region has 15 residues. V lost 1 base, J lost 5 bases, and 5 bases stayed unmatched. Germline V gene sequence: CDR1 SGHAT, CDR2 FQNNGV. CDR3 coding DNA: TGTGCCAGCAGCTTAGTTGCGGGGGGAGTAGATACGCAGTATTTT. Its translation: CASSLVAGGVDTQYF.